This is a list of T cell receptor beta chains from one sample in a study of cytomegalovirus exposure and HLA in healthy donors. Clones were sequenced by immunoSEQ multiplex PCR, and TCRdb holds only the in-frame ones, with some missing. The data hold 100,000 to 150,000 clones, with around 76% observed a single time. The sequencing sample was made of PBMCs. The receptors shown here come from a male donor in good health and CMV-seronegative. Both conserved end residues are trimmed from each CDR3. Some rows have no size entry. The others give once, few or many, or a class for an expanded clone.

>TRBV15|.|TRBJ1-1
ATSSEITVNTEAF
>TRBV28|few|TRBJ1-1
ASSSPILDRTNTEAF
>TRBV30|.|TRBJ2-5
AWSVPRGYQETQY
>TRBV9|.|TRBJ2-7
ASSVAQGSREQY
>TRBV5-8|.|TRBJ2-5
ASSPDRQETQY
>TRBV7-2|.|TRBJ2-1
ASSFIYPGLNEQF
>TRBV11-1|.|TRBJ2-5
ASSLGGLQETQY
>TRBV15|.|TRBJ2-3
ATSSDRLAGFYTQY
>TRBV4-3|.|TRBJ2-5
ASSQEGGRGETQY
>TRBV28|.|TRBJ1-3
ASSLGGSGNTIY
>TRBV28|.|TRBJ2-1
ASRGGAEGDNEQF
>TRBV28|few|TRBJ1-2
ASKDGGTSGIYGYT
>TRBV6-1|.|TRBJ2-2
ATLTGTATGELF
>TRBV19|.|TRBJ1-1
ASIRQGLGR
>TRBV28|.|TRBJ2-3
ASSSPGTSVSADTQY
>TRBV18|.|TRBJ2-5
ASSPQSVETQY
>TRBV5-1|.|TRBJ2-5
ASSFGQARQETQY
>TRBV7-7|.|TRBJ2-5
ASRGGGEETQY
>TRBV18|.|TRBJ2-5
ASSLRWPEGGRLETQY
>TRBV18|.|TRBJ2-3
ASSPGGALQDTQY
>TRBV4-3|.|TRBJ2-2
ASSQVVARGELF
>TRBV9|.|TRBJ2-3
ASSSLAGVRDTQY
>TRBV7-2|few|TRBJ2-7
ASSLGGSEQY
>TRBV6-4|few|TRBJ2-2
ASKPTGLNTGELF
>TRBV28|.|TRBJ2-2
ASRRGREDTGELF
>TRBV30|once|TRBJ1-4
AWRSGEREKLF